This note documents a single T cell receptor (beta chain) sequence. Its antigen is as yet unknown. The CDR3 contains 14 residues. CDR1 ENHRY and CDR2 SYGVKD come from the germline V gene. Losses at the gene ends were 0 bases for V and 4 bases for J; bases not matched to a gene: 0. This specimen comes from a study of T-cell reconstitution after alpha-beta-depleted transplantation in children. Study-wide results and caveats: T-cell counts and diversity were attributed mostly to newly produced T cells one year after transplant.

Researchers prepared the TCRbeta library using unique molecular identifiers, the study reports. TCRdb itself ran the PCR reads through MiXCR, one entry per CDR3 protein. Among under 20,000 distinct CDR3 sequences listed, approximately 13% were seen once. The V gene is TRBV10-3, the J gene TRBJ2-5; 9 bases agree with TRBD1. The clonotype was recovered from a female patient younger than 10 who had a stem cell transplant for congenital amegakaryocytic thrombocytopenia, so the T cells may come from the graft donor. The sample was PBMCs, mostly from graft donor cells, taken 60 days after TCRalphabeta/CD19-depleted stem cell transplant. CDR3 nucleotide sequence: TGTGCCATCAGTGAGTCGACAGGGGGAGAGACCCAGTACTTC. Protein: CAISESTGGETQYF.